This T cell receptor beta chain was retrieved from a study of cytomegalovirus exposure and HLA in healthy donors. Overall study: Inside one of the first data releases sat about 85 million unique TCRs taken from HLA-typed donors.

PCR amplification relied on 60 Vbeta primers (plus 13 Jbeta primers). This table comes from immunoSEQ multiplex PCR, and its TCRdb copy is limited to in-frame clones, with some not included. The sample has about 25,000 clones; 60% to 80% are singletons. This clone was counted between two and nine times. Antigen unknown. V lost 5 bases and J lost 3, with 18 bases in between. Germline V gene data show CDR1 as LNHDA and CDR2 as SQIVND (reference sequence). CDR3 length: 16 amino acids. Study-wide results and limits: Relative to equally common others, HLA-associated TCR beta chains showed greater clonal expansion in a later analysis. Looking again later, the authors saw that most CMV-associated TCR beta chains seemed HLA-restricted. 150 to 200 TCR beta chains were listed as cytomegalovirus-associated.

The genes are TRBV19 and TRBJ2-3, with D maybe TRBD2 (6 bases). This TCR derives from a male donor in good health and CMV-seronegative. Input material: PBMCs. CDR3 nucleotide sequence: TGTGCCAGTAGTTACAGAATAGCGGCGGGGACAGATACGCAGTATTTT. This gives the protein CASSYRIAAGTDTQYF.